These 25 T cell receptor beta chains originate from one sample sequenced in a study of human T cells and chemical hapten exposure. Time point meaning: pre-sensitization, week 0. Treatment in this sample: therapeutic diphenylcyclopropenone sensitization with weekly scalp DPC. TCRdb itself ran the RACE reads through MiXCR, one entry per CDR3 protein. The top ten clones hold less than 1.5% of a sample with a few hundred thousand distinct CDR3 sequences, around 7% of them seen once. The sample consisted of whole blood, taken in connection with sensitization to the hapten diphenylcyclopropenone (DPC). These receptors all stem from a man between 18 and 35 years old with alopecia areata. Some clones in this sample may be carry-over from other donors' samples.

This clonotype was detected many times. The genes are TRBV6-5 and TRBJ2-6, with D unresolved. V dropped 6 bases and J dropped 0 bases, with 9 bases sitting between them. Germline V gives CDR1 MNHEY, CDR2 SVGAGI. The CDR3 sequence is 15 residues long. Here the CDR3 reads CASRGSGSGANVLTF. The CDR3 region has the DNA TGTGCCAGCAGGGGATCGGGCTCTGGGGCCAACGTCCTGACTTTC.

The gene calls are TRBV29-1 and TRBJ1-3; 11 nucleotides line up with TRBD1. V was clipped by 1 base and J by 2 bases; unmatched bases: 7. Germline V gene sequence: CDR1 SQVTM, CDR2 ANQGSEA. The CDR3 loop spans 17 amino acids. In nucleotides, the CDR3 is TGCAGCGTTGAAGCCTCCGGGACAGGGGGTCCTGGAAACACCATATATTTT. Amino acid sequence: CSVEASGTGGPGNTIYF.

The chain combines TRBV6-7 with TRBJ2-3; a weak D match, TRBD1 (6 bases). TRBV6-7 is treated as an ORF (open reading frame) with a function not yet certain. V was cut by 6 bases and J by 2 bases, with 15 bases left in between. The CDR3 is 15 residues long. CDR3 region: CASRKGHTYTDTQYF. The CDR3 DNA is TGTGCCAGCAGAAAGGGACATACGTACACAGATACGCAGTATTTT.

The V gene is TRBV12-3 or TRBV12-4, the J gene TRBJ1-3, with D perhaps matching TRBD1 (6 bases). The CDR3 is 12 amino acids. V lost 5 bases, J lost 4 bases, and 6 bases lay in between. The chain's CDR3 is CASSTGGNTIYF. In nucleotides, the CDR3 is TGTGCCAGCAGTACAGGGGGAAACACCATATATTTT.

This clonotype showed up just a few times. CDR3 in amino acids: CASSNRWTLVDTQYF. The DNA of the CDR3 is TGTGCCAGCAGTAACCGGTGGACGCTTGTAGATACGCAGTATTTT. The J gene is TRBJ2-3, the V gene TRBV6-5; D remains unclear. CDR3 length equals 15 residues. CDR1 MNHEY and CDR2 SVGAGI come from the germline V gene. Trimming stripped 5 bases from V and 5 bases from J, with 17 bases between.

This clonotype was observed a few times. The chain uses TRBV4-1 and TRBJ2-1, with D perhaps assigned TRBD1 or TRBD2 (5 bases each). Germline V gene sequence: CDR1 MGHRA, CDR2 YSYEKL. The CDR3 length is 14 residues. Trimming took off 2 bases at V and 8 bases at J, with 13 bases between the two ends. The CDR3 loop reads CASSQMGPSYEQFF. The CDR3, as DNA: TGCGCCAGCAGCCAAATGGGGCCTAGCTATGAGCAGTTCTTC.

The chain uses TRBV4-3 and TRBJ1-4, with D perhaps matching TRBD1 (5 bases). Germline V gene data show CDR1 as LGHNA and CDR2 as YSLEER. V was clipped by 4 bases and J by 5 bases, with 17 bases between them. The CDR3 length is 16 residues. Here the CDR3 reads CASSLTRQSYNEKLFF. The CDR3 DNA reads TGCGCCAGCAGCCTTACAAGACAGAGCTACAATGAAAAACTGTTTTTT.

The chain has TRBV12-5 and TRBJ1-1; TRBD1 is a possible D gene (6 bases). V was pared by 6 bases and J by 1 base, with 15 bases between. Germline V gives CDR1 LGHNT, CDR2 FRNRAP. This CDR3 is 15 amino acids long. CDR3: CASGPKRTANTEAFF. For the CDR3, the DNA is TGTGCTAGTGGCCCAAAACGGACAGCGAACACTGAAGCTTTCTTT.

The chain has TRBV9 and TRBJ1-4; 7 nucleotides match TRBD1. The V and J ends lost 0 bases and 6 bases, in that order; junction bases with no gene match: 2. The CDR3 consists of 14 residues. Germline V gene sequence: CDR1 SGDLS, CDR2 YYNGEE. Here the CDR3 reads CASSVGQGDEKLFF. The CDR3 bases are TGTGCCAGCAGCGTAGGACAGGGCGATGAAAAACTGTTTTTT.

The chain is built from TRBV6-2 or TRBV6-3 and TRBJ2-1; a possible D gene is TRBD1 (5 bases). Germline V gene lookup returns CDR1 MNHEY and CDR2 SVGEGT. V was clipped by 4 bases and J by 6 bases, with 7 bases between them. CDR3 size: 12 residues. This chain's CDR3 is CASSSDSNEQFF. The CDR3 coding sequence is TGTGCCAGCAGTTCCGACAGCAATGAGCAGTTCTTC.

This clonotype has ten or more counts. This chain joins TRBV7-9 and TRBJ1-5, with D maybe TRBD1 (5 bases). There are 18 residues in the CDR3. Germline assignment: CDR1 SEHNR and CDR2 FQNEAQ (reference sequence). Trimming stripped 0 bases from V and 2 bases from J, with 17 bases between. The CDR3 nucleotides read TGTGCCAGCAGCTTAGCTGCCAGGGCAGGGTTTCGCAATCAGCCCCAGCATTTT. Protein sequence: CASSLAARAGFRNQPQHF.

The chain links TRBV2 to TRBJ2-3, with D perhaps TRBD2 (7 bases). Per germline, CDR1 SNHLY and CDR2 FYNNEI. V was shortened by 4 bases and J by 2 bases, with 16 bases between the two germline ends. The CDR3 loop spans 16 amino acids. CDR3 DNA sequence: TGTGCCAGCAGTGCCGCCCGTGCGGGGGCCACAGATACGCAGTATTTT. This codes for CASSAARAGATDTQYF.

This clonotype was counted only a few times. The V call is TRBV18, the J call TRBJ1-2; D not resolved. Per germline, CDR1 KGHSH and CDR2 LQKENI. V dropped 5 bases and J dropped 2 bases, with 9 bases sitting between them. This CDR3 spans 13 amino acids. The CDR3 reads CASSADENYGYTF. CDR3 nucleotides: TGTGCCAGCTCAGCAGACGAAAACTATGGCTACACCTTC.

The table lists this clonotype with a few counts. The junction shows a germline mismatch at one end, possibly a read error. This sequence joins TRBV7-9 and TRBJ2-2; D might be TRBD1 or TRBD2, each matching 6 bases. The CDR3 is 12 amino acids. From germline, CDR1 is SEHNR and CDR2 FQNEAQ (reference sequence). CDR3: CASSPLFGGPVF. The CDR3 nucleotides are TGTGCCAGCAGCCCCCTTTTCGGGGGCCCAGTATTT.

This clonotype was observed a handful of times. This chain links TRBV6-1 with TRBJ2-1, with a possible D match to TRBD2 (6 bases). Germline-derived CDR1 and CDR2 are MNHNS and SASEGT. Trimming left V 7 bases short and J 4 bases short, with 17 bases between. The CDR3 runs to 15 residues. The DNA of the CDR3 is TGTGCCAGCAATCCCGGGTCGGGGGATTACAATGAGCAGTTCTTC. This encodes CASNPGSGDYNEQFF.

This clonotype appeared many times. In DNA form, the CDR3 reads TGTGCCAGCAGCGTCGCGGCGGGGGAGCAAGAGACCCAGTACTTC. Amino acids: CASSVAAGEQETQYF. This chain joins TRBV13 and TRBJ2-5; 7 bases agree with TRBD2. The junction had 8 bases not matched to a gene; V was cut back by 5 bases and J by 2 bases. The length of the CDR3 is 15 residues. Germline lookup yields CDR1 PRHDT and CDR2 FYEKMQ (reference sequence). The full variable domain, with the rest looked up from reference TRBV13 and TRBJ2-5, is AAGVIQSPRHLIKEKRETATLKCYPIPRHDTVYWYQQGPGQDPQFLISFYEKMQSDKGSIPDRFSAQQFSDYHSELNMSSLELGDSALYFCASSVAAGEQETQYFGPGTRLLVL.

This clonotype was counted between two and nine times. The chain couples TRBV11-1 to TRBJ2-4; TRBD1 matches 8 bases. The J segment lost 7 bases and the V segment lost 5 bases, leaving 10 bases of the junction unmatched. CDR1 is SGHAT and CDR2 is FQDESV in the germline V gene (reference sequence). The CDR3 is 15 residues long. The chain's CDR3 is CASSPPGTGGNIQYF. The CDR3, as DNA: TGTGCCAGCAGCCCTCCCGGGACAGGTGGCAACATTCAGTACTTC.

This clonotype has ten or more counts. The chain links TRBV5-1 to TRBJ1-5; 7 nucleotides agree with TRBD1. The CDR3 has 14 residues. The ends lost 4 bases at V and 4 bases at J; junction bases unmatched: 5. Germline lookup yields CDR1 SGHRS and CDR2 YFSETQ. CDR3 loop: CASSRDSGNQPQHF. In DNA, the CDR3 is TGCGCCAGCAGCAGGGACAGTGGGAATCAGCCCCAGCATTTT.

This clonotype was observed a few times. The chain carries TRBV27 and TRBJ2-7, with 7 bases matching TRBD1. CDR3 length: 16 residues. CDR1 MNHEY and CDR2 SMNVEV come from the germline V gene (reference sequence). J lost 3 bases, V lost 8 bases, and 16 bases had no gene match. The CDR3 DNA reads TGTGCCAGCCGCTCCGGCTCTGTGAGGGGGCTCTACGAGCAGTACTTC. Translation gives CASRSGSVRGLYEQYF.

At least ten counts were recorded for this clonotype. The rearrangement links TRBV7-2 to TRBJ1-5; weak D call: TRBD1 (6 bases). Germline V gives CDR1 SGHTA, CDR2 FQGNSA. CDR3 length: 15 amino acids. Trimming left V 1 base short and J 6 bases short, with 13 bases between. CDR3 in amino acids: CASSLGLQGGQPQHF. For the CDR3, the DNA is TGTGCCAGCAGCTTAGGATTACAGGGAGGTCAGCCCCAGCATTTT. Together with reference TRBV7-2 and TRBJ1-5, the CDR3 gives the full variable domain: GAGVSQSPSNKVTEKGKDVELRCDPISGHTALYWYRQSLGQGLEFLIYFQGNSAPDKSGLPSDRFSAERTGGSVSTLTIQRTQQEDSAVYLCASSLGLQGGQPQHFGDGTRLSIL.

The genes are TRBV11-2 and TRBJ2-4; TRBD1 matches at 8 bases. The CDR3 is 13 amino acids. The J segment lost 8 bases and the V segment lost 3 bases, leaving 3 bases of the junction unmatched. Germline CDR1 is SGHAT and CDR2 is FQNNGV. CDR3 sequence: CASSLGQAYIQYF. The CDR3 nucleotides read TGTGCCAGCAGCTTGGGACAGGCGTACATTCAGTACTTC.

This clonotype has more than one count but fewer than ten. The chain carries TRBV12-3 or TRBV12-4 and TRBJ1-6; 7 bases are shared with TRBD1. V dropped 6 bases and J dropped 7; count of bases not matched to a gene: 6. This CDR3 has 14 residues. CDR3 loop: CASRSGQRNSPLHF. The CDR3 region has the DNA TGTGCCAGCAGGTCGGGACAGAGGAATTCACCCCTCCACTTT.

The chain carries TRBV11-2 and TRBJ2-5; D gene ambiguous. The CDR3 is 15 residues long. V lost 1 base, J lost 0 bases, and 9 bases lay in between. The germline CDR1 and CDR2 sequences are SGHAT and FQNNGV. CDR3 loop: CASSLVGLNQETQYF. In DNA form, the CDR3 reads TGTGCCAGCAGCTTAGTTGGCCTCAACCAAGAGACCCAGTACTTC. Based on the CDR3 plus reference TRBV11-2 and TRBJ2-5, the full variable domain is EAGVAQSPRYKIIEKRQSVAFWCNPISGHATLYWYQQILGQGPKLLIQFQNNGVVDDSQLPKDRFSAERLKGVDSTLKIQPAKLEDSAVYLCASSLVGLNQETQYFGPGTRLLVL.

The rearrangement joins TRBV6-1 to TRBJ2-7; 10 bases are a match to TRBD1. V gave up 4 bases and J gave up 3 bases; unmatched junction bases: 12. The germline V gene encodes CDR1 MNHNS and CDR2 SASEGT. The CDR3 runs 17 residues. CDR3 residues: CASSGTRRDRGYYEQYV. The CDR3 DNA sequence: TGTGCCAGCAGTGGTACGCGACGGGACAGGGGATACTACGAGCAGTACGTC.

CDR3 loop: CASTAARGQETQYF. The CDR3 DNA follows: TGTGCCAGCACTGCTGCGCGGGGGCAAGAGACCCAGTACTTC. The chain is built from TRBV2 and TRBJ2-5, with 7 positions matching TRBD2. Germline V gives CDR1 SNHLY, CDR2 FYNNEI. This CDR3 spans 14 amino acids. The trim removed 7 bases at V and 2 bases at J, leaving 7 bases unmatched.